This TCR beta chain is drawn from a study of PD-1 blockade in classical Hodgkin lymphoma. Study information: Each patient was given nivolumab 3 mg/kg through a vein every 2 weeks.

For this clone: What it recognizes is unknown.

Noted time point: cycle 4 day 1 (C4D1), after more than five weeks of nivolumab. Every one of the patients relapsed after autologous stem cell transplantation (brentuximab vedotin exposure was variable). Overall study results and limits: Healthy donors reportedly exceeded newly diagnosed patients in baseline TCR diversity. Diversity similar to that of newly diagnosed patients was seen at baseline in complete responders.

TCRdb's copy holds only in-frame clones and misses some; the assay was immunoSEQ multiplex PCR. The sample carries some 50,000 clones, 65% to 80% recorded once. V trimming: 4 bases; J trimming: 2 bases; junction bases outside the gene matches: 9. Germline CDR1 reads SGHRS; CDR2 reads YFSETQ. The CDR3 contains 16 residues. The rearrangement links TRBV5-1 to TRBJ1-1; 9 bases fit TRBD1. The sequence came from a human donor with classical Hodgkin lymphoma. Source: peripheral blood mononuclear cells (PBMCs), taken before the fourth cycle of nivolumab. The CDR3 is CASSPLGTGINTEAFF. For the CDR3, the DNA is TGCGCCAGCAGCCCGTTGGGGACAGGGATAAACACTGAAGCTTTCTTT.